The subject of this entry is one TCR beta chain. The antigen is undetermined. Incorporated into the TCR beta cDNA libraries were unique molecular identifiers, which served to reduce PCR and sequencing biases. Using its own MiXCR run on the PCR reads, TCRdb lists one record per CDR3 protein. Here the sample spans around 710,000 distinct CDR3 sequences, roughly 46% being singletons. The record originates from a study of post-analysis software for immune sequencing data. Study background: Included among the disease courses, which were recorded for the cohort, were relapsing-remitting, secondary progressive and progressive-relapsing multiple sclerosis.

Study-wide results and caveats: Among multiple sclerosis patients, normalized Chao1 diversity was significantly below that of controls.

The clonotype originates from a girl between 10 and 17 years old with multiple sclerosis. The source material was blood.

The CDR3 DNA is TGTGCCAGCAGCTCGCTGGGGAGGGATACGCAGTATTTT. As protein: CASSSLGRDTQYF. The chain recombines TRBV7-2 with TRBJ2-3; tentatively, D is TRBD2 (6 bases). The CDR3 has 13 amino acids. Trimming cost V 4 bases and J 6 bases, with 11 bases left between them. Germline values: CDR1 SGHTA, CDR2 FQGNSA.